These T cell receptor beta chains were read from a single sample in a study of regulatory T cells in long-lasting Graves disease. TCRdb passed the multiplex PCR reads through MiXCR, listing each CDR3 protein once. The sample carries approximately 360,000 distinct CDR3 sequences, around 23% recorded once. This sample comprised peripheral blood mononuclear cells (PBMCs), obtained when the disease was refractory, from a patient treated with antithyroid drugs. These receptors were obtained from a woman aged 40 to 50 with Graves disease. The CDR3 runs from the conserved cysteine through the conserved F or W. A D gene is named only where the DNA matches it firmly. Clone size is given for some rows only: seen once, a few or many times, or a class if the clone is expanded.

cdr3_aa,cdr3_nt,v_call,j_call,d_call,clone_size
CAWSPGLGTNEQFF,TGTGCCTGGAGTCCGGGACTAGGTACGAATGAGCAGTTCTTC,TRBV30,TRBJ2-1,TRBD2,.
CASSQSSGANVLTF,TGTGCCAGCAGCCAAAGCTCTGGGGCCAACGTCCTGACTTTC,TRBV3-1,TRBJ2-6,.,.
CASTPGSGVGETQYF,TGTGCCAGCACCCCCGGGTCGGGGGTGGGAGAGACCCAGTACTTC,TRBV7-2,TRBJ2-5,.,many
CASSTLPGQGGYTF,TGTGCCAGCAGCACCCTACCGGGACAGGGTGGCTACACCTTC,TRBV7-8,TRBJ1-2,TRBD1,many
CSATDNTYMNTEAFF,TGCAGTGCTACGGACAACACTTACATGAACACTGAAGCTTTCTTT,TRBV20-1,TRBJ1-1,.,many
CASEMTGGYYEQYF,TGTGCCAGCGAAATGACAGGGGGCTACTACGAGCAGTACTTC,TRBV6-1,TRBJ2-7,TRBD1,many
CASSLSGYNSPLHF,TGTGCCAGCAGTTTATCCGGGTATAATTCACCCCTCCACTTT,TRBV27,TRBJ1-6,.,many
CASCGTSGYNEQFF,TGTGCCAGCTGCGGGACTAGCGGCTACAATGAGCAGTTCTTC,TRBV2,TRBJ2-1,TRBD2,few
CASSYSIGETQYF,TGTGCCAGCAGTTACTCGATAGGGGAGACCCAGTACTTC,TRBV6-6,TRBJ2-5,.,.
CASSLNSGRNHEQYF,TGTGCCAGCAGCTTAAACAGCGGGAGAAACCACGAGCAGTACTTC,TRBV11-2,TRBJ2-7,TRBD2,many
CASSLMAGDTQYF,TGTGCCAGCAGTTTAATGGCAGGGGATACGCAGTATTTT,TRBV12-3/TRBV12-4,TRBJ2-3,.,.
CASSLDWFQETQYF,TGTGCCAGCAGCCTCGACTGGTTCCAAGAGACCCAGTACTTC,TRBV9,TRBJ2-5,.,few
CASSPRTGFNQPQHF,TGTGCCAGCAGCCCCCGAACAGGGTTCAATCAGCCCCAGCATTTT,TRBV28,TRBJ1-5,.,many
CASSMGLAGEYEQYF,TGTGCCAGCAGTATGGGACTAGCGGGAGAATACGAGCAGTACTTC,TRBV12-3/TRBV12-4,TRBJ2-7,TRBD2,.
CASSLYRAKETQYF,TGTGCCAGCAGTTTATACAGGGCCAAAGAGACCCAGTACTTC,TRBV27,TRBJ2-5,.,.
CASSENWGQGGTANTEAFF,TGTGCCAGCAGCGAAAACTGGGGACAGGGAGGGACCGCGAACACTGAAGCTTTCTTT,TRBV12-3/TRBV12-4,TRBJ1-1,TRBD1,.
CATSRGGPTSLYNEQFF,TGTGCCACCAGCAGAGGAGGGCCAACTTCTCTCTACAATGAGCAGTTCTTC,TRBV15,TRBJ2-1,.,once
CASSFGLAGGLDEQYF,TGTGCCAGCAGTTTTGGGCTAGCGGGAGGGCTGGACGAGCAGTACTTC,TRBV28,TRBJ2-7,TRBD2,many
CASSWVSGVKETQYF,TGTGCCAGCAGTTGGGTTAGCGGGGTTAAAGAGACCCAGTACTTC,TRBV27,TRBJ2-5,TRBD2,few
CASSPGSGVGYTF,TGTGCCAGCAGTCCCGGGTCCGGGGTGGGCTACACCTTC,TRBV7-3,TRBJ1-2,.,.
CASSTRGMGDNQPQHF,TGTGCCAGCAGTACACGGGGCATGGGGGATAATCAGCCCCAGCATTTT,TRBV28,TRBJ1-5,.,many
CASSYSTRGGPQHF,TGTGCCAGCAGTTACTCGACAAGGGGGGGGCCCCAGCATTTT,TRBV6-2/TRBV6-3,TRBJ1-5,.,.
CASSFGHLGELFF,TGTGCCAGCAGCTTTGGACATCTCGGGGAGCTGTTTTTT,TRBV5-6,TRBJ2-2,.,.
CASRRRTGHSYEQYF,TGTGCCAGCAGACGCCGGACAGGGCATTCCTACGAGCAGTACTTC,TRBV6-1,TRBJ2-7,TRBD1,few
CATSAHLAGLDSHEQYF,TGTGCCACCAGCGCCCACCTGGCGGGACTAGATTCCCACGAGCAGTACTTC,TRBV15,TRBJ2-7,TRBD2,many
CASNQGNTGELFF,TGCGCCAGCAATCAGGGGAACACCGGGGAGCTGTTTTTT,TRBV10-1,TRBJ2-2,.,few
CAISESNQGASGKLFF,TGTGCCATCAGTGAGTCCAATCAGGGGGCTAGCGGAAAACTGTTTTTT,TRBV10-3,TRBJ1-4,TRBD1,.
CASSFPGVYEQYF,TGTGCCAGCAGCTTCCCAGGGGTCTACGAGCAGTACTTC,TRBV12-3/TRBV12-4,TRBJ2-7,.,.
CASSFRPSGRTWYEQYF,TGTGCCAGCAGTTTTCGTCCTAGCGGGAGAACGTGGTACGAGCAGTACTTC,TRBV28,TRBJ2-7,TRBD2,many
CAEGTGDTGELFF,TGTGCCGAGGGAACAGGGGACACCGGGGAGCTGTTTTTT,TRBV6-1,TRBJ2-2,TRBD1,few
CSASSTGGFTEAFF,TGCAGTGCTAGTTCAACAGGGGGCTTCACTGAAGCTTTCTTT,TRBV20-1,TRBJ1-1,TRBD1,once
CASSLFETAFGAFF,TGCGCCAGCAGCTTGTTTGAAACGGCCTTCGGGGCTTTCTTT,TRBV5-1,TRBJ1-1,.,few
CASSLLSFRASGRSVWYEQYF,TGTGCCAGCAGTTTATTGAGTTTTCGGGCTAGCGGGAGATCTGTGTGGTACGAGCAGTACTTC,TRBV28,TRBJ2-7,TRBD2,once
CASSQPDRGGTGELFF,TGCGCCAGCAGCCAACCGGACAGGGGTGGGACCGGGGAGCTGTTTTTT,TRBV4-1,TRBJ2-2,TRBD1,few
CASSSRVADQPQHF,TGTGCCAGCAGTTCGAGGGTAGCCGATCAGCCCCAGCATTTT,TRBV28,TRBJ1-5,.,many
CAIPKGDQNTGELFF,TGTGCCATCCCTAAGGGGGATCAGAACACCGGGGAGCTGTTTTTT,TRBV6-1,TRBJ2-2,.,few
CASSLAPGTDRGSSYTF,TGTGCCAGCAGCCTCGCCCCGGGGACAGACAGGGGTAGTAGCTACACCTTC,TRBV6-1,TRBJ1-2,TRBD1,many
CASNTGQAYEQYF,TGTGCCAGCAACACGGGACAAGCTTACGAGCAGTACTTC,TRBV28,TRBJ2-7,.,.
CASSSTGTNNSPLHF,TGTGCCAGCAGTTCGACAGGGACTAATAATTCACCCCTCCACTTT,TRBV12-3/TRBV12-4,TRBJ1-6,TRBD1,many
CASTLMMRGFLNQPQHF,TGTGCCAGTACGTTGATGATGAGGGGGTTTCTAAATCAGCCCCAGCATTTT,TRBV19,TRBJ1-5,.,.
CASSLDTHGGEQYF,TGTGCCAGCAGCTTGGACACTCACGGGGGCGAGCAGTACTTC,TRBV5-8,TRBJ2-7,.,.